These 19 T cell receptor beta chains were all obtained from the same sample, sequenced in a study of technical replicates of blood from a handful of donors. Repertoires were generated with immunoSEQ multiplex PCR, while TCRdb's copy carries only in-frame clones and drops some. The sample has around 84,000 clones, 85% to 95% seen once. Material: T cells isolated from PBMCs. All receptors come from a human donor in good health.

The chain employs TRBV19 and TRBJ2-2, with 7 positions matching TRBD1. This CDR3 spans 15 amino acids. The V and J ends lost 5 bases and 3 bases, in that order; junction bases with no gene match: 6. Germline V lookup: CDR1 LNHDA, CDR2 SQIVND (reference sequence). This CDR3 is CASSRADRHTGELFF. CDR3 sequence (DNA): TGTGCCAGTAGTCGAGCGGACAGGCACACCGGGGAGCTGTTTTTT.

The chain combines TRBV30 with TRBJ1-1, with D perhaps matching TRBD1 (6 bases). The CDR3 contains 13 residues. Germline CDR1 and CDR2: GTSNPN and SVGIG (reference sequence). V was pared by 3 bases and J by 5 bases, with 13 bases between. The CDR3 sequence: CAWSFQGLTEAFF. The DNA for the CDR3 is TGTGCCTGGAGCTTCCAGGGGCTGACTGAAGCTTTCTTT.

This chain links TRBV25-1 with TRBJ1-2, with D possibly matching TRBD1 (6 bases). V lost 6 bases, J lost 5 bases, and 16 bases lay in between. The CDR3 spans 14 residues. Germline V gives CDR1 MGHDK, CDR2 SYGVNS. The CDR3 is CASSPNWGLYGYTF. Written as DNA, the CDR3 is TGTGCCAGCAGCCCGAATTGGGGGCTTTATGGCTACACCTTC.

CDR3 DNA sequence: TGTGCCAGCAGGGGGACAGCGGCTAACTATGGCTACACCTTC. This gives the protein CASRGTAANYGYTF. This rearrangement joins TRBV2 to TRBJ1-2; 7 bases are shared with TRBD1. CDR1 and CDR2 from the germline V gene are SNHLY and FYNNEI. After removal of 6 bases from V and 0 bases from J, the junction contained 4 bases not matched to a gene. This CDR3 is 14 amino acids long.

The genes are TRBV5-6 and TRBJ2-7, with D perhaps matching TRBD2 (5 bases). V was shortened by 0 bases and J by 2 bases, with 9 bases between the two germline ends. The CDR3 covers 14 residues. Germline values: CDR1 SGHDT, CDR2 YYEEEE. DNA for the CDR3: TGTGCCAGCAGCTTGGATTGGGGAGCCTACGAGCAGTACTTC. Translating it yields CASSLDWGAYEQYF.

This chain links TRBV6-5 with TRBJ1-2, with D hard to call. The CDR3 extends over 15 amino acids. The germline V gene encodes CDR1 MNHEY and CDR2 SVGAGI. Trimming shortened V by 2 bases and J by 7 bases, and 17 bases separated the two germline ends. CDR3 DNA sequence: TGTGCCAGCAGTTACCAAAGGACGCCTAGCCGTGGCTACACCTTC. This encodes CASSYQRTPSRGYTF.

The chain has TRBV6-6 and TRBJ1-6; the D is unclear. The CDR3 is made up of 16 amino acids. The germline CDR1 and CDR2 sequences are MNHNY and SVGAGI (reference sequence). Trimming took off 0 bases at V and 8 bases at J, with 14 bases between the two ends. The CDR3: CASSYSTGMEDSPLHF. The CDR3 nucleotides are TGTGCCAGCAGTTACTCGACGGGGATGGAGGATTCACCCCTCCACTTT.

The chain couples TRBV30 to TRBJ2-1, with TRBD2 identical over 8 bases. Per germline, CDR1 GTSNPN and CDR2 SVGIG (reference sequence). Trimming cost V 7 bases and J 3 bases; bases outside gene matches: 8. CDR3 length equals 14 residues. CDR3: CALGLAEYYNEQFF. The DNA of the CDR3 is TGTGCCTTAGGACTAGCAGAATACTACAATGAGCAGTTCTTC.

This clone showed up just once. CDR3 in amino acids: CASWAGGPQETQYF. CDR3 in DNA: TGCGCCAGCTGGGCGGGAGGACCACAAGAGACCCAGTACTTC. The V gene is TRBV5-1, the J gene TRBJ2-5, with TRBD2 identical over 8 bases. Per the germline V gene, CDR1 is SGHRS and CDR2 is YFSETQ. With 7 bases clipped from V and 2 bases from J, the junction kept 7 bases outside the gene matches. This CDR3 spans 14 amino acids.

V is TRBV6-1 and J is TRBJ2-7; possibly TRBD2 for D (6 bases). V lost 4 bases and J lost 0, with 10 bases in between. In germline, CDR1 is MNHNS, CDR2 SASEGT. The CDR3 runs to 14 residues. CDR3 protein: CASSGRDGSYEQYF. CDR3 DNA: TGTGCCAGCAGTGGGAGGGACGGCTCCTACGAGCAGTACTTC.

This rearrangement joins TRBV12-5 to TRBJ2-1, with D maybe TRBD1 (6 bases). Germline lookup yields CDR1 LGHNT and CDR2 FRNRAP. V gave up 1 base and J gave up 4 bases, with 20 bases separating them. This CDR3 is 18 amino acids long. CDR3 protein: CASGLGKKTTGEYNEQFF. The CDR3 bases are TGTGCTAGTGGTTTGGGAAAGAAAACGACAGGAGAGTACAATGAGCAGTTCTTC.

This clone was seen only once. V usage is TRBV6-1 and J usage is TRBJ1-1; no clear D. Germline CDR1 MNHNS, CDR2 SASEGT. This CDR3 comprises 14 residues. The V end was cut by 5 bases, the J end by 2 bases, with 12 bases between. The CDR3 region has the DNA TGTGCCAGCAGTCTGGGCAACCGTAACACTGAAGCTTTCTTT. Translating gives CASSLGNRNTEAFF.

V is TRBV28 and J is TRBJ1-2; 7 bases line up with TRBD1. The CDR3 covers 14 residues. V trimming: 6 bases; J trimming: 3 bases; junction bases outside the gene matches: 7. Germline CDR1 reads MDHEN; CDR2 reads SYDVKM. The CDR3 protein is CASRGTAADYGYTF. CDR3 nucleotide sequence: TGTGCCAGCAGGGGGACAGCCGCTGACTATGGCTACACCTTC.

V usage is TRBV6-1 and J usage is TRBJ1-5; D is undetermined. The CDR3 is made up of 17 amino acids. Trimming pared 2 bases from V and 2 bases from J, leaving 16 bases between. Germline V gives CDR1 MNHNS, CDR2 SASEGT. In DNA, the CDR3 is TGTGCCAGCAGTGAAATGGTTACACCTCGGGGCAATCAGCCCCAGCATTTT. This codes for CASSEMVTPRGNQPQHF.

The V and J genes are TRBV5-1 and TRBJ1-2; D possibly corresponds to TRBD1 (6 bases). CDR1 is SGHRS and CDR2 is YFSETQ in the germline V gene. There are 16 residues in the CDR3. The V end was cut by 1 base, the J end by 2 bases, with 15 bases between. CDR3 DNA: TGCGCCAGCAGCTTGAATTTAGGGGGGGGGAACTATGGCTACACCTTC. Its translation: CASSLNLGGGNYGYTF. Based on the CDR3 plus reference TRBV5-1 and TRBJ1-2, the full variable domain is KAGVTQTPRYLIKTRGQQVTLSCSPISGHRSVSWYQQTPGQGLQFLFEYFSETQRNKGNFPGRFSGRQFSNSRSEMNVSTLELGDSALYLCASSLNLGGGNYGYTFGSGTRLTVV.

The chain is built from TRBV7-3 and TRBJ1-1; tentatively, D is TRBD1 (6 bases). Between the trimmed V and J ends, which lost 5 bases and 3 bases, there was a span of 16 bases. This CDR3 has 15 residues. Germline lookup yields CDR1 SGHTA and CDR2 FQGTGA. The CDR3 DNA sequence: TGTGCCAGCAGCCGCAACTCCGGGACACACACTGAAGCTTTCTTT. Its translation: CASSRNSGTHTEAFF. Full variable domain (remainder filled in from reference TRBV7-3 and TRBJ1-1): GAGVSQTPSNKVTEKGKYVELRCDPISGHTALYWYRQSLGQGPEFLIYFQGTGAADDSGLPNDRFFAVRPEGSVSTLKIQRTERGDSAVYLCASSRNSGTHTEAFFGQGTRLTVV.

Written as DNA, the CDR3 is TGTGCCAGCAGCGTAAGCAGGTACAATGAGCAGTTCTTC. As protein: CASSVSRYNEQFF. The chain carries TRBV9 and TRBJ2-1; D not resolved. V lost 1 base, J lost 4 bases, and 6 bases lay in between. The CDR3 length is 13 residues. Germline CDR1 reads SGDLS; CDR2 reads YYNGEE. Full variable domain (remainder filled in from reference TRBV9 and TRBJ2-1): DSGVTQTPKHLITATGQRVTLRCSPRSGDLSVYWYQQSLDQGLQFLIQYYNGEERAKGNILERFSAQQFPDLHSELNLSSLELGDSALYFCASSVSRYNEQFFGPGTRLTVL.

The chain recombines TRBV5-5 with TRBJ1-5; D may be TRBD1 (6 bases). CDR1 is SGHKS, CDR2 YYEKEE, per germline (reference sequence). V lost 1 base and J 4 bases, leaving 6 bases between the germline ends. The CDR3 length is 13 residues. The CDR3 DNA reads as TGTGCCAGCAGCTTGACAGGGAATCAGCCCCAGCATTTT. Translation: CASSLTGNQPQHF. The complete variable domain, with remaining parts taken from reference TRBV5-5 and TRBJ1-5, reads DAGVTQSPTHLIKTRGQQVTLRCSPISGHKSVSWYQQVLGQGPQFIFQYYEKEERGRGNFPDRFSARQFPNYSSELNVNALLLGDSALYLCASSLTGNQPQHFGDGTRLSIL.

CDR3 loop: CASSLEGPREPQHF. In DNA, the CDR3 is TGCGCCAGCAGCTTGGAAGGCCCTAGAGAACCCCAGCATTTT. This chain joins TRBV5-1 and TRBJ1-5; no reliable D call. The V end lost 0 bases, the J end lost 10 bases, and 14 bases lay between the germline ends. The CDR3 is made up of 14 amino acids. CDR1 is SGHRS, CDR2 YFSETQ, per germline.